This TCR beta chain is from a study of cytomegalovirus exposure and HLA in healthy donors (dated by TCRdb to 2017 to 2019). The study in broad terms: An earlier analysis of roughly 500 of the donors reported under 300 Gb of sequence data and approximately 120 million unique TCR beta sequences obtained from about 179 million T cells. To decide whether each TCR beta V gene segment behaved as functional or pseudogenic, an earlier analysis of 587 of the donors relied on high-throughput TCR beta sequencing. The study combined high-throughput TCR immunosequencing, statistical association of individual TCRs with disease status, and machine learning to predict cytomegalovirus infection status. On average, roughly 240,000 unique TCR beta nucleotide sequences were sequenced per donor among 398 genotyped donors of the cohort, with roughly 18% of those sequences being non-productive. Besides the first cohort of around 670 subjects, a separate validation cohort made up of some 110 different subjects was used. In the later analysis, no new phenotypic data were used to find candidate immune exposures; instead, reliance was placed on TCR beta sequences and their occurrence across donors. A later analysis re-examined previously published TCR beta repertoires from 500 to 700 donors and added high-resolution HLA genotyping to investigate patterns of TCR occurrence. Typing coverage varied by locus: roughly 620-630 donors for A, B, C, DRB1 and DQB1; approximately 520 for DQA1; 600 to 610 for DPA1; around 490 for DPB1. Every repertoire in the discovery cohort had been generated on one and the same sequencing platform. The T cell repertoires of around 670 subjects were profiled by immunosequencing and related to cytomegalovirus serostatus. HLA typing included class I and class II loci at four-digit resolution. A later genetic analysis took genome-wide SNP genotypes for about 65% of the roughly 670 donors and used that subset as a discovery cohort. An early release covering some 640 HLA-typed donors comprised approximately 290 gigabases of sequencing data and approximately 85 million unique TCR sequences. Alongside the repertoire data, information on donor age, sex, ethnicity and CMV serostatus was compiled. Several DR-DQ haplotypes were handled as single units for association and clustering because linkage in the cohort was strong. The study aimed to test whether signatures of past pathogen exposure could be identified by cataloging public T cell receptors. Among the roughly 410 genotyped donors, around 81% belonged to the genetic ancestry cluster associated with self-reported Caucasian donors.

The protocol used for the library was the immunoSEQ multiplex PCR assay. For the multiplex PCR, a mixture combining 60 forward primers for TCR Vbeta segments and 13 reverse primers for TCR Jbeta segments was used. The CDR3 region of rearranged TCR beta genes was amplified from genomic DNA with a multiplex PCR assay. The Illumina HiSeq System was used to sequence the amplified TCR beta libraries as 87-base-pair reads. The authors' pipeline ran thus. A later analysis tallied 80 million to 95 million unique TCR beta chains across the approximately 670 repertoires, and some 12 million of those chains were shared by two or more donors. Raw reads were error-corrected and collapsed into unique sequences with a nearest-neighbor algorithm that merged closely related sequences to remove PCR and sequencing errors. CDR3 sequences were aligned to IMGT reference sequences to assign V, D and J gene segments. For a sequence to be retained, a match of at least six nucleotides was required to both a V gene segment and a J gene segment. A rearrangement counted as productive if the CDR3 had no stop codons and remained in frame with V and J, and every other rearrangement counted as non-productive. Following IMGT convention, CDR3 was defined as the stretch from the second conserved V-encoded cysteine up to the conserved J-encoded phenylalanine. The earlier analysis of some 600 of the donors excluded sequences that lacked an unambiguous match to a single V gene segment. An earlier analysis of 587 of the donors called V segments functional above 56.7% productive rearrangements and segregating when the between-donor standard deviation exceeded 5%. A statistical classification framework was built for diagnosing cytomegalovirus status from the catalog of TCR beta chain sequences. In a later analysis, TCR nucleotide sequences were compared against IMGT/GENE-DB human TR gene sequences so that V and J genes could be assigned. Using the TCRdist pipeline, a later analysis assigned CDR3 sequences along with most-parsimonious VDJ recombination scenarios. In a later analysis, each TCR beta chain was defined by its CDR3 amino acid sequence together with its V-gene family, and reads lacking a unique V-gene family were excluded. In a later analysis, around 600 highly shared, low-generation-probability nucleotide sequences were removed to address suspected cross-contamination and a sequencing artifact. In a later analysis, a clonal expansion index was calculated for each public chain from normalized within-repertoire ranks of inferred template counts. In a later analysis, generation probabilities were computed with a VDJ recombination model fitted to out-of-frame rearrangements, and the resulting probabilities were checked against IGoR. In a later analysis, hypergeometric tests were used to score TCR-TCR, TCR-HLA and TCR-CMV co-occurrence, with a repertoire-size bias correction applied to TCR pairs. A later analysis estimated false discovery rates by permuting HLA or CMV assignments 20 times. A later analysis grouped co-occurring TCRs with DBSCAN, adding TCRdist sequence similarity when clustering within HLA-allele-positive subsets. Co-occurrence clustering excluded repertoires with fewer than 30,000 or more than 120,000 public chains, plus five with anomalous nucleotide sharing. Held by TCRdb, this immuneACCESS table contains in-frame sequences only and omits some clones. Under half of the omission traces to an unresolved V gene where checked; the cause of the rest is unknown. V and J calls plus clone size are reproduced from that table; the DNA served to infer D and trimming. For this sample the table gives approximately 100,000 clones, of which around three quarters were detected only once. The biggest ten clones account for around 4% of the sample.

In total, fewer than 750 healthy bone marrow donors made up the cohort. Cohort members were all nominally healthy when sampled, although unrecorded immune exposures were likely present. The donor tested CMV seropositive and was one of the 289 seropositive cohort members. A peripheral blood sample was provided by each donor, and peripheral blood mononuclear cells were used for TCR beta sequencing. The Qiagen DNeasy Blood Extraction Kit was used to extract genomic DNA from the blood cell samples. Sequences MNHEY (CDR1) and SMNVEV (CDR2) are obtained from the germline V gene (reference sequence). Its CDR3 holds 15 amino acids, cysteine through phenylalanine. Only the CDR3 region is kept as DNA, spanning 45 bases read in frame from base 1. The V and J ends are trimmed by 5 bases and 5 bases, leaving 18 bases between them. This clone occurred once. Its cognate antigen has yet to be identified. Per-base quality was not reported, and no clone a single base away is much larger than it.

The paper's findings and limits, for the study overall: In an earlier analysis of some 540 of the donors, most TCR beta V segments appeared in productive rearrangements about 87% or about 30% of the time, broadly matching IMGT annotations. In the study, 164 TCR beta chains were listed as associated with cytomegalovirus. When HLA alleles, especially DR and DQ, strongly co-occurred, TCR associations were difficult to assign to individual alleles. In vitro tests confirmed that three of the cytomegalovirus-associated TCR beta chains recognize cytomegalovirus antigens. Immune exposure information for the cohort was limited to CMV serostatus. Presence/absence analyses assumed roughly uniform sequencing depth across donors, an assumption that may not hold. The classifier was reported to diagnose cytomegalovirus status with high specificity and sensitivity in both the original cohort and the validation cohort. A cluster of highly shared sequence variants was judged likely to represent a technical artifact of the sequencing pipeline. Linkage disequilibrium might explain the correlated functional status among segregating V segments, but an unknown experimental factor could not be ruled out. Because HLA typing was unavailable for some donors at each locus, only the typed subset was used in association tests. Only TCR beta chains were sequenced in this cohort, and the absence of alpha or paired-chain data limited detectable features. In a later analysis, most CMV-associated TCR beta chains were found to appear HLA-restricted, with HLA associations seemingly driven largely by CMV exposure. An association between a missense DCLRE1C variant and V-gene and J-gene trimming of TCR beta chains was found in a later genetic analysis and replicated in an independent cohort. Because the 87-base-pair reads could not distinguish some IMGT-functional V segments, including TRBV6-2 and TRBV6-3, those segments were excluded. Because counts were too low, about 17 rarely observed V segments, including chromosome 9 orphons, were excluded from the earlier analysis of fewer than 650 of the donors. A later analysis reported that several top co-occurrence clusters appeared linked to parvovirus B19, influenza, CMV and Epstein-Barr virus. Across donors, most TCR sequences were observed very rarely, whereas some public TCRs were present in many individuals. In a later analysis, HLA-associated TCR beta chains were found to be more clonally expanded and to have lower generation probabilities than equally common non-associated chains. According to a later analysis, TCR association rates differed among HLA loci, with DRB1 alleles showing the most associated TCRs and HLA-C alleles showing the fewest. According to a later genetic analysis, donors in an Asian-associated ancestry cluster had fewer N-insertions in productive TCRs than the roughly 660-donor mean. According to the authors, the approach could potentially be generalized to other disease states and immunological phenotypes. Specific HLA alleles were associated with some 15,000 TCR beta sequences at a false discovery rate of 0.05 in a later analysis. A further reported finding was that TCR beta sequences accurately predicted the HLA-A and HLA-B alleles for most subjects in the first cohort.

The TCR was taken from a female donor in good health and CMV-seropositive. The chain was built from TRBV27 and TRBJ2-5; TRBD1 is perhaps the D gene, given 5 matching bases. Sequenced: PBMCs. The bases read TGTGCCAGCAGTCCCCTTGGCAGGGAAGGTGAGACCCAGTACTTC. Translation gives CASSPLGREGETQYF.